This T cell receptor beta chain was recovered during a study of blood T cell repertoires in COVID-19 (dated by TCRdb to between 2020 and 2021). About the investigation overall: Samples from collaborators originated in the United States, Italy and Spain and spanned both the acute and convalescent phases of COVID-19. Deeply sampled blood TCRbeta repertoires from subjects exposed to, actively infected with, or recovered from COVID-19 were included in the dataset. Where available, HLA class I and class II types were obtained from metadata supplied by the sample provider rather than from assay-based typing. Sample metadata almost always included a de-identified subject ID, COVID-19 status, age in years and sex. The repertoires were released in a freely available public database intended as a resource for research on the immune response to SARS-CoV-2. The samples were drawn from two sources: the first 160 participants of the ongoing ImmuneRACE study, and 950 to 1,500 subjects contributed by 6 global collaborators. The material from the prospective study consisted of cDNA or gDNA derived from T cells, B-cell-depleted T cells, or PBMCs.

As for this clone: The antigen it binds to is not known. No base quality information exists; no much larger clone differs at one position.

The collaborating institutions used their own protocols to collect whole blood in K2EDTA tubes. For TCRbeta analysis, collaborators shipped samples as frozen whole blood, isolated PBMCs, or DNA extracted from either of those sample types. TCRbeta CDR3 regions were amplified from genomic DNA using the immunoSEQ Assay, a bias-controlled multiplex PCR. The paper's data handling went like this. Nucleated cell counts per sample were estimated from amplification of reference gene primers within the assay. To quantify the absolute abundance of each unique TCRbeta CDR3 rearrangement, sequence reads were collapsed and filtered. Productive Simpson clonality was computed per sample as the square root of Simpson's diversity index over productive rearrangements. TCRdb obtained this table from immuneACCESS and retained in-frame rearrangements with V and J assigned. These tables miss some clones; where compared with another copy, unresolved V genes account for less than half of the shortfall, and the remainder is unexplained. V and J calls and clone size are given by that table; D and trimming were obtained from the DNA. Here the sample has 200,000 to 250,000 clones; roughly four fifths occur a single time. Of the sample, approximately 4.5% falls within the top ten clones.

What the study reported, not specific to this receptor: Clinical and demographic metadata were provided uncurated, with the amount varying by source and participant.

The sequenced sample consisted of peripheral blood. The receptor was derived from a woman in her 70s with acute or convalescent COVID-19.

The bases read TGTGCCAGCAGTTACATCGACAGGGGACATTCACCCCTCCACTTT. Its translation is CASSYIDRGHSPLHF. The receptor chain draws on TRBV6-2 or TRBV6-3 and TRBJ1-6; TRBD1 aligns with 8 central bases. Trimmed from V: 2 bases; trimmed from J: 8 bases; junction bases lacking a gene match: 5. The CDR3, from cysteine to phenylalanine, totals 15 residues. The retained sequence is limited to the CDR3, 45 bases, with the frame set at the first base. CDR1 is given as MNHEY and CDR2 as SVGEGT, both from the germline V gene.